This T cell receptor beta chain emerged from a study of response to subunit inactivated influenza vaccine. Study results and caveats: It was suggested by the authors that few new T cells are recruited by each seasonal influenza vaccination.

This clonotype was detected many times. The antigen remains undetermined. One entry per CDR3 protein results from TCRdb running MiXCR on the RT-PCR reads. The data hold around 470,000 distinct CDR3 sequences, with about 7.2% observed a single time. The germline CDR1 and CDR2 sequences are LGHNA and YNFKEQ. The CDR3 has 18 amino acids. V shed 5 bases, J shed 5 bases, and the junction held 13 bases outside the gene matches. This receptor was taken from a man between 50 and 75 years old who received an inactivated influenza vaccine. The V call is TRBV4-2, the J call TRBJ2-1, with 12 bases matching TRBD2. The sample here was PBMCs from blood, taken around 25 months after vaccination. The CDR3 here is CASSDQLAGGWDNNEQFF. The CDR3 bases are TGTGCCAGCAGCGACCAACTAGCGGGAGGTTGGGATAACAATGAGCAGTTCTTC.